The rows below give T cell receptor beta chains drawn from one sample of a study of T cells expressing NK-cell markers. No DNA is given; TCRdb re-called the 5' RACE reads and lists each CDR3 protein once. The data show 450,000 to 600,000 distinct CDR3 sequences, and the top ten clones hold approximately 3.6%. Source material: blood T cells: a sorted CD56 or NKG2C T cell subset, CD4+ or CD8+ T cells, or bulk PBMC T cells (not recorded which). The origin of the receptors is a man between 18 and 29 years old in good health. Both conserved end residues are part of each CDR3. The order of the fields is V gene, J gene, CDR3 protein.

V: TRBV15
J: TRBJ2-5
CDR3: CATSRAGTRETQYF

V: TRBV4-3
J: TRBJ2-1
CDR3: CASSQDARSSYNEQFF

V: TRBV7-2
J: TRBJ2-3
CDR3: CASSLRRWGAGFGDTQYF

V: TRBV12-3/TRBV12-4
J: TRBJ2-1
CDR3: CASSPSRTYNEQFF

V: TRBV28
J: TRBJ2-3
CDR3: CASSSDRRRDTQYF

V: TRBV27
J: TRBJ2-1
CDR3: CASRLKSSSYNEQFF

V: TRBV21-1
J: TRBJ1-5
CDR3: CASSSYMADLSNQPQHF

V: TRBV12-3/TRBV12-4
J: TRBJ1-4
CDR3: CASRTTGEGFKKLFF

V: TRBV21-1
J: TRBJ2-3
CDR3: CASSIEPGHLYRTDTQYF

V: TRBV7-6
J: TRBJ2-7
CDR3: CASSPGLAGVNEQYF

V: TRBV10-3
J: TRBJ1-5
CDR3: CAISADGTGTGTNQPQHF

V: TRBV5-1
J: TRBJ2-2
CDR3: CASSLGGTTSRTGELFF

V: TRBV3-1
J: TRBJ2-6
CDR3: CASSLTTGPGANVLTF